This entry lists 4 T cell receptor beta chains sequenced from one sample in a study of blood T cell repertoires in COVID-19 (TCRdb year 2020). Library generation was performed with the immunoSEQ multiplex PCR assay. Drawn from immuneACCESS, this table holds only the in-frame rearrangements with V and J called that TCRdb kept. Clones are partly lost; checked studies trace under half to an unresolved V gene and leave the rest unexplained. Recorded for this sample are fewer than 350,000 clones; roughly 85% of them occurred a single time. Together, the top ten hold under 2% of the sample. The specimen sequenced was PBMCs or T cells enriched from blood (not recorded which). The receptors derive from a woman aged 25 to 39 who had been exposed to COVID-19.

The V and J genes are TRBV5-1 and TRBJ1-6; 8 bases agree with TRBD1. The V gene end was trimmed by 0 bases and the J gene end by 5 bases; junction bases not matched to a gene: 1. The CDR3 covers 15 residues. Germline V CDR1 and CDR2: SGHRS, YFSETQ. The CDR3: CASSLAGQDNSPLHF. The CDR3 region has the DNA TGCGCCAGCAGCTTGGCGGGACAGGATAATTCACCCCTCCACTTT.

The chain combines TRBV4-2 with TRBJ2-7, with 8 bases matching TRBD1. V dropped 1 base and J dropped 3; count of bases not matched to a gene: 5. The CDR3 is made up of 15 amino acids. Looked up from germline, CDR1 is LGHNA and CDR2 is YNFKEQ. CDR3 protein: CASSQVGTGGYEQYF. CDR3 in DNA: TGTGCCAGCAGCCAAGTGGGAACAGGGGGCTACGAGCAGTACTTC.

This clone was seen once. The chain carries TRBV7-9 and TRBJ1-4; 7 nucleotides agree with TRBD1. Trimming cost V 5 bases and J 4 bases; bases outside gene matches: 10. Germline CDR1 reads SEHNR; CDR2 reads FQNEAQ (reference sequence). The CDR3 has 16 amino acids. The CDR3 DNA reads as TGTGCCAGCAGCCCCGCGGGACAGCCCCTTAATGAAAAACTGTTTTTT. The encoded protein is CASSPAGQPLNEKLFF. The whole variable domain, filled in from reference TRBV7-9 and TRBJ1-4, reads DTGVSQNPRHKITKRGQNVTFRCDPISEHNRLYWYRQTLGQGPEFLTYFQNEAQLEKSRLLSDRFSAERPKGSFSTLEIQRTEQGDSAMYLCASSPAGQPLNEKLFFGSGTQLSVL.

The rearrangement uses TRBV6-2 or TRBV6-3 and TRBJ1-2, with 7 nucleotides matching TRBD1. The germline CDR1 and CDR2 sequences are MNHEY and SVGEGT. This CDR3 spans 14 amino acids. The trim removed 6 bases at V and 8 bases at J, leaving 12 bases unmatched. CDR3: CASSTNRGFGGYTF. The CDR3 DNA follows: TGTGCCAGCAGCACCAACAGGGGATTCGGAGGCTACACCTTC.